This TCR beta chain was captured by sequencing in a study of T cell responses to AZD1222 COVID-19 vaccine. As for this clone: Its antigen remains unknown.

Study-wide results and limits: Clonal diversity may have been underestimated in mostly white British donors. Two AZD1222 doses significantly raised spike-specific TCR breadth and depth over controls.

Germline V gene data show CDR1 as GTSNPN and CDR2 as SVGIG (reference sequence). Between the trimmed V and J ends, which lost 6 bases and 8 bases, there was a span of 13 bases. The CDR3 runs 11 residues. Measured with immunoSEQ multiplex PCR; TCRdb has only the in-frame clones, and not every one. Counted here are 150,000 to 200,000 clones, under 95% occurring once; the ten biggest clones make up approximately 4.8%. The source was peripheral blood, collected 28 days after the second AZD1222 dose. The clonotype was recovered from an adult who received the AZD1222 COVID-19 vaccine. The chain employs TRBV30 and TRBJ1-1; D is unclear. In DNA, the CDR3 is TGTGCCTGTACGCGCACTTCGGAAGCTTTCTTT. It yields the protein CACTRTSEAFF.